This T cell receptor (beta chain) was recovered during a study of blood T cell repertoires in COVID-19 (dated by TCRdb to 2020 to 2021). Background on the whole study: Samples from collaborators originated in the United States, Italy and Spain and spanned both the acute and convalescent phases of COVID-19. The prospective study material was composed of cDNA or gDNA derived from T cells, B-cell-depleted T cells, or PBMCs. Deeply sampled blood TCRbeta repertoires from subjects exposed to, actively infected with, or recovered from COVID-19 were included in the dataset. Sample metadata almost always included a de-identified subject ID, COVID-19 status, age in years and sex. Where HLA class I and class II types were available, the types were taken from metadata supplied by the sample provider, not from assay-based typing. A freely available public database, intended as a resource for researchers studying the immune response to SARS-CoV-2, is where the repertoires were released. Samples were obtained from the ongoing ImmuneRACE study (first 160 participants) and from about 1,300 subjects provided by 6 global collaborators.

The immunoSEQ Assay, a bias-controlled multiplex PCR, was used to amplify TCRbeta CDR3 regions from genomic DNA. On the study's bioinformatics: The number of nucleated cells in each sample was estimated from the amplification of reference gene primers within the assay. To quantify the absolute abundance of each unique TCRbeta CDR3 rearrangement, sequence reads were collapsed and filtered. For each sample, productive Simpson clonality was calculated by taking the square root of Simpson's diversity index across productive rearrangements. The immuneACCESS repertoire file appears here via TCRdb, limited to in-frame rearrangements. These files lack a portion of the clones; in checked studies, under half of the deficit traces to unresolved V genes, and the cause of the others is not known. The V and J calls and clone size are taken from that table; D and trimming were inferred from the DNA. This sample is represented by about 220,000 clones; approximately 83% of them were singletons. Around 3.4% of the sample belongs to the ten largest clones.

Participants in the prospective study were aged 18 to 89 years, lived in about two dozen United States geographic areas, and enrolled through a virtual design. In the prospective study, cohorts were assigned on the basis of participant-reported clinical history obtained from a screening survey and a study questionnaire. Recovered participants in ImmuneRACE Cohort 3 were defined as having two consecutive negative NP/OP PCR tests, clearance from a healthcare professional, or resolution of symptoms. In the prospective study, mobile phlebotomists collected whole blood, serum and a nasopharyngeal or oropharyngeal swab from each participant. Additional blood draws and questionnaires over a roughly two-month period could optionally be provided by prospective study participants. Before DNA extraction, blood samples from the prospective study were shipped at room temperature or frozen. On this clone itself: Its antigen is currently not known. No qualities accompany the bases; no much larger clone lies one base away.

Broader findings and caveats from the paper: Clinical and demographic metadata were provided uncurated, with the amount varying by source and participant.

The CDR3 runs 15 amino acids, cysteine and phenylalanine included. Only CDR3 DNA remains: 45 bases, in frame from the first base. Trimming leaves V shorter by 7 bases and J shorter by 6 bases, with the junction holding 10 bases beyond the gene matches. The germline V gene yields SNHLY for CDR1 and FYNNEI for CDR2. The chain is assembled from TRBV2 and TRBJ1-1, with 11 bases matching TRBD1. Sequences were obtained from PBMCs or T cells enriched from blood (not recorded which). The clonotype originates from a woman in her sixties or seventies who had recovered from COVID-19. The DNA is TGTGCCAGCAAAACCCTAGGACAGGGGGCCGCTGAAGCTTTCTTT. Its translation is CASKTLGQGAAEAFF.